Listed below are T cell receptor beta chains from one sample, sequenced in a study of cytomegalovirus exposure and HLA in healthy donors. Repertoires were generated with immunoSEQ multiplex PCR, while TCRdb's copy carries only in-frame clones and drops some. This table has around 150,000 clones, roughly three quarters appearing once. The source material was PBMCs. Receptors originate from a man between 60 and 75 years old in good health and CMV-seronegative. The CDR3 runs from the conserved cysteine through the conserved F or W. The D gene is left open where the match is weak. Size values are once, few and many counts, or a class for expanded clones, and some rows have none.

.,TRBJ1-1,.,TRBV29-1,CSVILLPMNTEAFF,TGCAGCGTTATTCTTCTGCCTATGAACACTGAAGCTTTCTTT
.,TRBJ1-1,.,TRBV7-6,CASSPDRKNTEAFF,TGTGCCAGCAGCCCGGACAGAAAGAACACTGAAGCTTTCTTT
.,TRBJ1-2,.,TRBV6-5,CASSRVDPRHGYTF,TGTGCCAGCAGTCGGGTGGATCCGCGCCATGGCTACACCTTC
TRBD1,TRBJ2-7,.,TRBV6-5,CASRRTGGGEQYF,TGTGCCAGCAGACGTACAGGGGGAGGCGAGCAGTACTTC
TRBD1,TRBJ2-2,.,TRBV30,CAWKDRVGSGELFF,TGTGCCTGGAAAGACAGGGTGGGGAGCGGGGAGCTGTTTTTT
TRBD1,TRBJ1-1,.,TRBV18,CASSPNEGGFAEAFF,TGTGCCAGCTCACCAAATGAAGGGGGCTTCGCTGAAGCTTTCTTT
TRBD1,TRBJ2-2,.,TRBV10-3,CAAIFLPTGEGRGELFF,TGTGCTGCGATCTTTCTCCCGACAGGGGAAGGGAGAGGGGAGCTGTTTTTT
.,TRBJ1-6,.,TRBV19,CASSPDRNNSPLHF,TGTGCCAGTAGTCCCGACAGGAACAATTCACCCCTCCACTTT
.,TRBJ2-5,.,TRBV9,CASSSRPGETQYF,TGTGCCAGCAGCTCCAGACCAGGGGAGACCCAGTACTTC
TRBD1,TRBJ2-7,.,TRBV27,CASRLRTGSSYEQYF,TGTGCCAGCAGGTTAAGGACAGGGAGCTCCTACGAGCAGTACTTC
.,TRBJ1-1,.,TRBV4-3,CASSQDPVTEAFF,TGCGCCAGCAGCCAAGATCCAGTCACTGAAGCTTTCTTT
TRBD2,TRBJ2-3,.,TRBV6-1,CASSEGTSGGDTQYF,TGTGCCAGCAGTGAAGGGACTAGCGGTGGGGATACGCAGTATTTT
.,TRBJ1-4,.,TRBV7-2,CASSFSGANEKLFF,TGTGCCAGCAGCTTTTCAGGGGCCAATGAAAAACTGTTTTTT
.,TRBJ2-3,.,TRBV15,CASGSHRTDTQYF,TGTGCCAGCGGGTCCCATCGCACAGATACGCAGTATTTT
TRBD2,TRBJ2-3,.,TRBV5-4,CASSLRLAGEDTQYF,TGTGCCAGCAGCTTGAGACTAGCGGGAGAAGATACGCAGTATTTT
TRBD1,TRBJ2-3,once,TRBV7-2,CASSVKTGGALEDTQYF,TGTGCCAGCAGCGTGAAGACAGGGGGCGCTCTGGAAGATACGCAGTATTTT
.,TRBJ1-2,.,TRBV10-2,CASSDGGFRFGYTF,TGCGCCAGCAGTGATGGCGGTTTTAGGTTTGGCTACACCTTC
.,TRBJ2-1,.,TRBV7-2,CASSPNGLGSYNEQFF,TGTGCCAGCAGCCCCAACGGGTTAGGTTCCTACAATGAGCAATTCTTC
TRBD2,TRBJ2-7,.,TRBV28,CASTLGDYSYEQYF,TGTGCCAGCACCCTGGGGGACTATTCCTACGAGCAGTACTTC
.,TRBJ2-2,.,TRBV5-1,CASSQSLGLDTGELFF,TGCGCCAGCAGCCAAAGCTTGGGACTTGACACCGGGGAGCTGTTTTTT
TRBD2,TRBJ2-2,.,TRBV28,CASSLDGTSGLFF,TGTGCCAGCAGTTTAGATGGGACTAGCGGCCTGTTTTTT
.,TRBJ1-2,few,TRBV19,CATLGGDPYGYTF,TGTGCCACTTTAGGGGGGGACCCCTATGGCTACACCTTC
.,TRBJ1-2,.,TRBV7-2,CASSLGFPGQTNGYTF,TGTGCCAGCAGCTTAGGCTTCCCGGGACAAACGAATGGCTACACCTTC
.,TRBJ1-1,.,TRBV27,CASSLWTSAGPLNTEAFF,TGTGCCAGCAGTTTATGGACCTCCGCGGGCCCATTGAACACTGAAGCTTTCTTT
.,TRBJ2-2,few,TRBV5-6,CASSPQVTVNTGELFF,TGTGCCAGCAGCCCTCAGGTGACGGTAAACACCGGGGAGCTGTTTTTT
TRBD1,TRBJ1-1,.,TRBV4-2,CASSPDRVNTEAFF,TGTGCCAGCAGCCCGGACAGGGTGAACACTGAAGCTTTCTTT
.,TRBJ1-2,.,TRBV30,CAWSVGPPGYTF,TGTGCCTGGAGTGTTGGCCCACCGGGCTACACCTTC